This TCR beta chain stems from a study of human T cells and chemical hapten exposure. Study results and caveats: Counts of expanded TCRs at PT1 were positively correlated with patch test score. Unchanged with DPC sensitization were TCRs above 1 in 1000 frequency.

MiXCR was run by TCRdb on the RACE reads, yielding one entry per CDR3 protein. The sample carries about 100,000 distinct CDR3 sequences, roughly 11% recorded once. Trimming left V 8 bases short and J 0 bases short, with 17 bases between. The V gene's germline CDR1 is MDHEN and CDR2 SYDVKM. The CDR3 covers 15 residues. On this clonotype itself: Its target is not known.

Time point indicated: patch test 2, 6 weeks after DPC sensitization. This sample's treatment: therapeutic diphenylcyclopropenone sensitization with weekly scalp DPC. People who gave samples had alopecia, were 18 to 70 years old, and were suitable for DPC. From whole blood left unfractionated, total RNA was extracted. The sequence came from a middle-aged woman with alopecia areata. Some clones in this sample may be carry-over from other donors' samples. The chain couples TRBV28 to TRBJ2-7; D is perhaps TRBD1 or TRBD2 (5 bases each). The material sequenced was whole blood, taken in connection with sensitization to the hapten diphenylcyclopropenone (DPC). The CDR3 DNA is TGTGCCAGCGGCCCCCGGGGCGCCCCCTCCTACGAGCAGTACTTC. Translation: CASGPRGAPSYEQYF.